This T cell receptor (beta chain) was identified in a study of cytotoxic CD8 clonotypes in ibrutinib-treated CLL. Points from the study as a whole: Clonality increased at ibrutinib response, then returned toward baseline at progression.

CDR3 length: 17 residues. Per germline, CDR1 SQVTM and CDR2 ANQGSEA. J lost 0 bases, V lost 6 bases, and 13 bases had no gene match. Profiled with immunoSEQ multiplex PCR; TCRdb holds only in-frame clones, not every one. Of about 130,000 clones listed, 75% to 85% are singletons. Comment on this clone: Its target is unknown.

The material sequenced was PBMCs, taken after 12 months of ibrutinib treatment. This sequence was found in a human donor with chronic lymphocytic leukemia. The J gene is TRBJ2-3, the V gene TRBV29-1, with 9 bases identical to TRBD2. Here the CDR3 DNA reads TGCAGCGTCCCAACCCTAATAGCGGGAGCAAGCACAGATACGCAGTATTTT. This encodes CSVPTLIAGASTDTQYF.